A single sample is the source of the 22 T cell receptor beta chains below, sequenced in a study of T cell clonality in common variable immunodeficiency. The method was immunoSEQ multiplex PCR; TCRdb's version includes in-frame clones alone and lacks a portion of them. The sample is made up of approximately 34,000 clones, none counted only once. Sample: peripheral blood mononuclear cells. These receptor sequences come from a person between 18 and 75 years old in good health.

The table lists this clone with many counts. From the germline J gene comes the end of the CDR3, since the read stops 3 residues before it. The rearrangement uses TRBV6-1 and TRBJ1-4, with a possible D match to TRBD1 (6 bases). The CDR3 runs 15 residues. CDR1 is MNHNS, CDR2 SASEGT, per germline. V was pared by 4 bases and J by 1 base, with 10 bases between. The CDR3 DNA, read in part, is TGTGCCAGCAGTGGTCAACAGGGAACTAATGAAAAA. Translated, it gives CASSGQQGTNEK. The full CDR3 protein reads CASSGQQGTNEKLFF.

This clone has at least ten counts. The sequenced fragment ends 3 residues before the CDR3 boundary, so the rest is inferred from the germline J gene. The chain recombines TRBV4-1 with TRBJ1-1; D perhaps matches TRBD1 (5 bases). Looked up from germline, CDR1 is MGHRA and CDR2 is YSYEKL. CDR3 size: 14 residues. Trimming removed 0 bases at V and 6 bases at J, with 11 bases between. The sequenced CDR3 bases are TGCGCCAGCAGCCAAGATCAACAGGTACCTGAA. Translated, it gives CASSQDQQVPE. The whole CDR3 sequence is CASSQDQQVPEAFF.

This clone was observed many times. The junction departs from the called germline gene at one end, perhaps through a read error. The sample has other DNA sequences that encode this CDR3 too. CDR3 DNA (partial): TGTGCCAGCAGCTTAACAGGGGGGGACCAAGAGACC. It encodes CASSLTGGDQET. The CDR3 in full is CASSLTGGDQETQYF. The V call is TRBV5-1, the J call TRBJ2-5, with D tentatively TRBD1 (8 bases). The read comes to an end 3 residues before the CDR3 does, leaving the germline J gene to fill in the end. The CDR3 length is 15 residues. Germline V CDR1 and CDR2: SGHRS, YFSETQ.

This clone was seen repeatedly, ten times or more. The read falls 3 residues short of the CDR3 end, and the missing part is taken from the germline J gene. The rearrangement joins TRBV4-1 to TRBJ1-1; D uncertain. The germline V gene has CDR1 MGHRA and CDR2 YSYEKL. V was cut by 1 base and J by 0 bases, with 15 bases left in between. This CDR3 has 17 residues. The CDR3 bases that were read are TGCGCCAGCAGCCAAGGAAGGACTCTAACTTTGAACACTGAA. As protein: CASSQGRTLTLNTE. The full-length CDR3 reads as CASSQGRTLTLNTEAFF.

This clone was observed many times. The read is 3 residues too short to cover the CDR3 end, so that end is filled in from the germline J gene. The chain recombines TRBV30 with TRBJ1-1; weak D call: TRBD1 (6 bases). CDR1 and CDR2 (germline): GTSNPN, SVGIG (reference sequence). The CDR3 has 17 amino acids. V was clipped by 1 base and J by 3 bases, with 21 bases between them. The CDR3 reads CAWSAIPSWGRDTEAFF. The CDR3 bases that were read are TGTGCCTGGAGTGCTATCCCCTCTTGGGGGCGCGACACTGAA.

This clone was observed many times. From the germline J gene comes the end of the CDR3, since the read stops 3 residues before it. V gene TRBV20-1 combines with J gene TRBJ1-2, with 10 nucleotides matching TRBD1. The CDR3 is made up of 13 amino acids. The trim removed 4 bases at V and 6 bases at J, leaving 5 bases unmatched. The germline gives CDR1 DFQATT, CDR2 SNEGSKA (reference sequence). CDR3 protein: CSAKGTGANGYTF. Partial CDR3 DNA: TGCAGTGCTAAGGGGACAGGGGCTAATGGC.

This clone was picked up many times. The read falls 3 residues short of the CDR3 end, and the missing part is taken from the germline J gene. This chain links TRBV29-1 with TRBJ2-3; TRBD2 matches at 14 bases. The length of the CDR3 is 15 residues. Germline V CDR1 and CDR2: SQVTM, ANQGSEA. Unmatched junction bases numbered 7, after V lost 5 bases and J lost 6 bases. Incomplete CDR3 DNA: TGCAGCGTTAAAAAGACTAGCGGGAGGGTCGATACG. Protein sequence: CSVKKTSGRVDT. The whole CDR3 sequence reads CSVKKTSGRVDTQYF.

With regard to this clone: Coverage ceases 3 residues before the CDR3 finishes, and the germline J gene fills in the end. The chain has TRBV5-1 and TRBJ1-1; D unclear. CDR1 SGHRS and CDR2 YFSETQ come from the germline V gene. Trimming left V 4 bases short and J 6 bases short, with 13 bases between. This CDR3 is built from 13 residues. The CDR3 DNA, read in part, is TGCGCCAGCAGCCCCGATCCCCGGGCTGAA. It yields the protein CASSPDPRAE. The full CDR3 is CASSPDPRAEAFF.

This clone has at least ten counts. The read terminates 3 residues ahead of where the CDR3 ends, so the germline J gene completes it. This chain connects TRBV5-1 to TRBJ1-1; no firm D call. In germline, CDR1 is SGHRS, CDR2 YFSETQ. V was trimmed by 0 bases and J by 1 base, leaving 4 bases between them. This CDR3 comprises 13 residues. The CDR3 region is CASSLAGNTEAFF. The sequenced part of the CDR3 DNA is TGCGCCAGCAGCTTGGCCGGGAACACTGAA.

This clone was seen repeatedly, ten times or more. The read gets to within 3 residues of the CDR3 end, and the germline J gene fills in the rest. The chain carries TRBV20-1 and TRBJ1-1, with 8 bases that match TRBD1. The CDR3 spans 15 residues. Germline CDR1 and CDR2: DFQATT and SNEGSKA (reference sequence). V was pared by 6 bases and J by 6 bases, with 15 bases of the junction left unmatched. The DNA read from the CDR3 is TGCAGTGCGAAGGACAGGGCGCCGGGCGGGCCTGAA. The encoded protein is CSAKDRAPGGPE. The full CDR3 protein reads CSAKDRAPGGPEAFF.

This clone has ten or more counts. The read gets to within 3 residues of the CDR3 end, and the germline J gene fills in the rest. Other DNA variants within this sample encode the same CDR3. J is TRBJ2-5 and V is TRBV30, with D uncertain. The CDR3 contains 12 residues. Germline CDR1 and CDR2: GTSNPN and SVGIG (reference sequence). Trimming took off 5 bases at V and 4 bases at J, with 11 bases between the two ends. CDR3 loop: CAWQVAVETQYF. Incomplete CDR3 DNA: TGTGCCTGGCAAGTGGCGGTAGAGACC.

Many counts were recorded for this clone. The read ends 3 residues shy of where the CDR3 ends; the end is completed using the germline J gene. The V call is TRBV6-4, the J call TRBJ2-3; no clear D gene. Trimming removed 0 bases from V and 3 bases from J, with 7 bases in between. Germline assignment: CDR1 MRHNA and CDR2 SNTAGT. The CDR3 runs to 14 residues. CDR3 bases read: TGTGCCAGCAGTGACTCGGGCGATACAGATACG. Amino acids: CASSDSGDTDT. In full, the CDR3 reads CASSDSGDTDTQYF.

This clone was found many times. The read ends 3 residues shy of where the CDR3 ends; the end is completed using the germline J gene. The chain carries TRBV19 and TRBJ2-7; no firm D call. The V and J ends lost 5 bases and 6 bases respectively, with 14 bases between them. CDR3 size: 13 residues. CDR1 and CDR2 from the germline V gene are LNHDA and SQIVND (reference sequence). The sequenced part of the CDR3 DNA is TGTGCCAGTAGTCTCACAACACCGTTCGAG. Translating gives CASSLTTPFE. The whole CDR3 region reads CASSLTTPFEQYF.

The table lists this clone with many counts. The read terminates 3 residues before the CDR3 end, so the remaining end is supplied by the germline J gene. This chain connects TRBV18 to TRBJ2-7; D remains unclear. Trimming cost V 6 bases and J 4 bases, with 13 bases left between them. Germline loops: CDR1 KGHSH, CDR2 LQKENI. The CDR3 sequence is 13 residues long. The CDR3 bases that were read are TGTGCCAGCTCCTCTAGTGAAGGATACGAG. Protein product: CASSSSEGYE. The complete CDR3 reads CASSSSEGYEQYF.

At least ten counts were recorded for this clone. The observed sequence ends 3 residues before the CDR3 terminus, with the missing tail filled in from the germline J gene. V is TRBV18 and J is TRBJ1-3; D may be TRBD1 (5 bases). The germline V gene encodes CDR1 KGHSH and CDR2 LQKENI. The CDR3 has 16 amino acids. With 3 bases removed from V and 1 base from J, the gap between germline ends came to 13 bases. The CDR3 sequence is CASSPIEGSSGNTIYF. The part of the CDR3 DNA that was read is TGTGCCAGCTCACCGATCGAGGGGTCTTCTGGAAACACC.

This clone was seen repeatedly, ten times or more. The DNA ends 3 residues before the CDR3 does, and the rest of the CDR3 is filled in from the germline J gene. This rearrangement joins TRBV20-1 to TRBJ1-1, with D perhaps TRBD1 (5 bases). The germline CDR1 and CDR2 sequences are DFQATT and SNEGSKA (reference sequence). The CDR3 sequence is 13 residues long. Deletions cut 4 bases from V and 1 base from J, with 10 bases between. CDR3 sequence reads: CSAMGHANTEAFF. The CDR3 bases that were read are TGCAGTGCTATGGGGCATGCGAACACTGAA.

This clone was seen at least ten times. The CDR3 goes on 3 residues after the read ends, and that part is filled in from the germline J gene. The chain combines TRBV13 with TRBJ2-3, with 8 bases that match TRBD2. Trimming cost V 5 bases and J 4 bases; bases outside gene matches: 20. The CDR3 spans 19 residues. Per germline, CDR1 PRHDT and CDR2 FYEKMQ (reference sequence). The chain's CDR3 is CASSPYGGAGGTGADTQYF. CDR3 DNA (partial): TGTGCCAGCAGCCCGTACGGGGGGGCCGGAGGGACCGGCGCAGATACG. Complete variable domain (other parts from reference TRBV13 and TRBJ2-3): AAGVIQSPRHLIKEKRETATLKCYPIPRHDTVYWYQQGPGQDPQFLISFYEKMQSDKGSIPDRFSAQQFSDYHSELNMSSLELGDSALYFCASSPYGGAGGTGADTQYFGPGTRLTVL.

As to this clone: The CDR3 end falls 3 residues outside the read, so it is completed with the germline J gene. The chain has TRBV5-7 and TRBJ1-2; a possible D gene is TRBD1 (6 bases). TRBV5-7 is marked as an open reading frame, function uncertain. There are 14 residues in the CDR3. The ends were cut back, 4 bases at V and 4 bases at J, with 14 bases in the middle. CDR3 DNA, as far as it was read: TGTGCCAGCAGCGAGCAGGACAGTTCCTATGGC. Its translation is CASSEQDSSYG. Given in full, the CDR3 is CASSEQDSSYGYTF.

This clone occurred many times. The CDR3 is cut off 3 residues early in the read; its end comes from the germline J gene. This chain connects TRBV7-9 to TRBJ2-7; perhaps D is TRBD1 or TRBD2 (6 bases each). V was cut by 4 bases and J by 5 bases, with 18 bases left in between. Germline V lookup: CDR1 SEHNR, CDR2 FQNEAQ (reference sequence). The CDR3 is made up of 15 amino acids. The CDR3 bases that were read are TGTGCCAGCAGCTCCATTCGTGGAGGGGGTGACGAG. Protein sequence: CASSSIRGGGDE. The entire CDR3 sequence reads CASSSIRGGGDEQYF.

This clone was counted at least ten times. The CDR3 is cut off 3 residues early in the read; its end comes from the germline J gene. V gene TRBV5-1 combines with J gene TRBJ1-6; D is possibly TRBD1 (6 bases). Trimming pared 4 bases from V and 7 bases from J, leaving 15 bases between. This CDR3 is built from 15 residues. Germline-derived CDR1 and CDR2 are SGHRS and YFSETQ. The CDR3 region is CASSLSGQKNSPLHF. The sequenced CDR3 bases are TGCGCCAGCAGCCTCTCTGGACAGAAAAATTCACCC.

This clone was recorded many times. Read sequence stops 3 residues before the CDR3 end, and the germline J gene provides the missing end. J is TRBJ2-1 and V is TRBV7-8, with 8 positions matching TRBD2. V was clipped by 5 bases and J by 6 bases; unmatched bases: 9. Per the germline V gene, CDR1 is SGHVS and CDR2 is FQNEAQ. This CDR3 region has 15 residues. The CDR3 bases that were read are TGTGCCAGCAGCGCTAGACTAGCGAGACGCAATGAG. Translation gives CASSARLARRNE. The full CDR3 protein is CASSARLARRNEQFF.

This clone was detected many times. The CDR3 end lies 3 residues beyond the end of the read and is filled in from the germline J gene. The chain couples TRBV19 to TRBJ1-2, with TRBD1 matching 7 bases. This CDR3 is 15 amino acids long. The germline V gene has CDR1 LNHDA and CDR2 SQIVND (reference sequence). Losses at the gene ends were 4 bases for V and 4 bases for J; bases not matched to a gene: 9. The CDR3 DNA, read in part, is TGTGCCAGTAGTACTTTTTCGACAGGGTCCTATGGC. Translating it yields CASSTFSTGSYG. The full CDR3 protein reads CASSTFSTGSYGYTF.